This T cell receptor beta chain was profiled in a study of T-cell memory formation after mild COVID-19. In the study overall: Most TCR clusters belonged to a single donor.

Germline V CDR1 and CDR2: MRHNA, SNTAGT. Trimming pared 0 bases from V and 0 bases from J, leaving 6 bases between. The CDR3 is made up of 16 amino acids. TCRdb re-called the 5' RACE reads through MiXCR, storing one row per CDR3 protein. The sample contains about 390,000 distinct CDR3 sequences, 20% to 25% of which appear only once. Sequenced sample: PBMCs or a T cell subset sorted from them (not recorded which). The V call is TRBV6-4, the J call TRBJ2-6; D remains unclear. The clonotype comes from an adult woman who had mild COVID-19 (a few samples of this study predate the infection). Cell type and time point are not known. The CDR3 coding sequence is TGTGCCAGCAGTGACTCGGAGAGCTCTGGGGCCAACGTCCTGACTTTC. This codes for CASSDSESSGANVLTF.